This TCR beta chain is drawn from a study of blood T cells in healthy people across ages. Next came a second PCR, run for about 6 to 12 cycles, which used a sample-barcoded 5' primer along with a J-beta primer mix. Using its own MiXCR run on the 5' RACE reads, TCRdb lists one record per CDR3 protein. This table has about 780,000 distinct CDR3 sequences, roughly 26% appearing once. This clonotype turned up a few times. Looked up from germline, CDR1 is MDHEN and CDR2 is SYDVKM. The CDR3 runs 16 residues. The ends lost 6 bases at V and 7 bases at J; junction bases unmatched: 16. Another study also made use of these data, one on T cells of mothers and their children.

This receptor was taken from a boy between 10 and 17 years old in good health. The specimen sequenced was blood. The chain recombines TRBV28 with TRBJ2-3; 7 bases fit TRBD1. CDR3 protein: CASSSTGLGILNTQYF. The CDR3 DNA reads as TGTGCCAGCAGCTCGACAGGGTTAGGCATCCTCAATACGCAGTATTTT.